The 15 T cell receptor beta chains in this list originate from one sample, sequenced in a study of Graves' ophthalmopathy and Graves' hyperthyroidism listed by TCRdb under 2018. TCRdb records Illumina HiSeq 2000 as the sequencer. For repertoire sequencing, TCR beta CDR3 regions were amplified from RNA transcripts. HTBI primers and the Qiagen OneStep RT-PCR kit were used in a first-round RT-PCR, which was followed by a second-round multiplex PCR, size selection and purification. In TCRdb, the public reads were trimmed at Q25 with fastp and aligned with MiXCR, with productive beta chains retained. CDR3 protein sequences are deduplicated, and each keeps its most common genes and DNA. For this sample the table gives approximately 380,000 distinct CDR3 sequences, of which more than 20% were detected only once. 2.5% to 3% of the sample lies in the top ten. Sequenced: peripheral blood. The receptor set was obtained from a woman aged 18-29 years with stable Graves' hyperthyroidism. Donor details come from another sample of the same person, matched by shared clones.

This clonotype was observed at least ten times. The chain combines TRBV7-2 with TRBJ1-5; D is ambiguous. Per germline, CDR1 SGHTA and CDR2 FQGNSA. With 5 bases removed from V and 7 bases from J, the gap between germline ends came to 9 bases. The CDR3 runs 12 residues. The CDR3 loop is CASSDPGQPQHF. CDR3 DNA sequence: TGTGCCAGCAGCGACCCGGGGCAGCCCCAGCATTTT.

This clonotype was recorded many times. This chain links TRBV10-3 with TRBJ1-1; 9 positions match TRBD1. CDR3 length equals 13 residues. Trimming cost V 6 bases and J 4 bases; bases outside gene matches: 3. CDR1 ENHRY and CDR2 SYGVKD come from the germline V gene. This chain's CDR3 is CAIRGQGSTEAFF. CDR3 bases: TGTGCCATCAGGGGACAGGGATCCACTGAAGCTTTCTTT.

This clonotype was detected a few times. CDR3 sequence (DNA): TGTGCCAGCAGTTTAATAGGCGGCCCTAGCACAGATACGCAGTATTTT. Encoded protein: CASSLIGGPSTDTQYF. The rearrangement uses TRBV12-3 or TRBV12-4 and TRBJ2-3, with D unresolved. The V gene lost 2 bases and the J gene lost 0 bases, with 12 bases spanning the gap. CDR3 length equals 16 residues.

This clonotype was detected ten times or more. The rearrangement uses TRBV2 and TRBJ2-7; D not certain. Germline loops: CDR1 SNHLY, CDR2 FYNNEI. V shed 8 bases and J shed 5 bases, with 10 bases lying between them. This CDR3 has 11 residues. The CDR3 DNA reads TGTGCCAGCCTGACCGAACACGAGCAGTACTTC. It specifies CASLTEHEQYF.

The genes are TRBV12-3 or TRBV12-4 and TRBJ2-5; D gene uncertain. V lost 3 bases, J lost 4 bases, and 18 bases lay in between. The CDR3 sequence is 16 residues long. CDR3 loop: CASSLGNRGIGETQYF. The CDR3 DNA follows: TGTGCCAGCAGTTTGGGGAATCGTGGGATCGGAGAGACCCAGTACTTC.

This clonotype has ten or more counts. V and J are TRBV20-1 and TRBJ2-7; 10 positions match TRBD1. Germline CDR1 DFQATT, CDR2 SNEGSKA (reference sequence). This CDR3 is 14 amino acids long. V shed 6 bases, J shed 3 bases, and the junction held 8 bases outside the gene matches. In nucleotides, the CDR3 is TGCAGTGCAAGCTCGGGACAGGGGCTCTACGAGCAGTACTTC. This encodes CSASSGQGLYEQYF.

This clonotype was seen at least ten times. This chain uses TRBV9 with TRBJ2-5; TRBD1 might be the D (6 bases). Trimming shortened V by 3 bases and J by 4 bases, and 16 bases separated the two germline ends. In germline, CDR1 is SGDLS, CDR2 YYNGEE. This CDR3 is 15 amino acids long. This CDR3 reads CASSGPTTGLETQYF. Written as DNA, the CDR3 is TGTGCCAGCAGCGGACCGACTACAGGGTTAGAGACCCAGTACTTC.

This clonotype was observed many times. The CDR3, as DNA: TGTGCCAGCAGTTTAACAGGGTTTGAAGCTTTCTTT. It is translated as CASSLTGFEAFF. J is TRBJ1-1 and V is TRBV28, with a weak D call TRBD1 (6 bases). V lost 2 bases to trimming and J lost 7 bases, with 8 bases between them. Germline-derived CDR1 and CDR2 are MDHEN and SYDVKM. The CDR3 extends over 12 amino acids.

This chain links TRBV7-2 with TRBJ2-2, with TRBD1 matching 7 bases. V lost 5 bases to trimming and J lost 5 bases; unmatched junction nucleotides: 8. The CDR3 length is 15 residues. Germline CDR1 is SGHTA and CDR2 is FQGNSA. The CDR3 protein is CASSHQTGWTGELFF. The CDR3 DNA reads as TGTGCCAGCAGCCACCAGACAGGGTGGACCGGGGAGCTGTTTTTT.

This clonotype was seen many times. The chain is built from TRBV3-1 and TRBJ2-7; 8 nucleotides agree with TRBD1. This CDR3 comprises 14 residues. Germline V gene lookup returns CDR1 LGHDT and CDR2 YNNKEL (reference sequence). The junction had 7 bases not matched to a gene; V was cut back by 2 bases and J by 7 bases. This chain's CDR3 is CASSQLDRVREQYF. Here the CDR3 DNA reads TGTGCCAGCAGCCAACTGGACAGGGTTAGGGAGCAGTACTTC.

The table lists this clonotype with a few counts. The V call is TRBV20-1, the J call TRBJ1-5; D ambiguous. V lost 5 bases and J lost 5, with 19 bases in between. The germline V gene encodes CDR1 DFQATT and CDR2 SNEGSKA (reference sequence). CDR3 length equals 15 residues. CDR3 in amino acids: CSAGLAGGEYQPQHF. In DNA form, the CDR3 reads TGCAGTGCTGGTTTGGCCGGCGGGGAATATCAGCCCCAGCATTTT.

This clonotype was detected only a few times. The chain recombines TRBV5-1 with TRBJ1-1; D perhaps matches TRBD1 (5 bases). This CDR3 comprises 15 residues. Per germline, CDR1 SGHRS and CDR2 YFSETQ. The V end lost 1 base, the J end lost 7 bases, and 17 bases lay between the germline ends. The CDR3 region has the DNA TGCGCCAGCAGCTTGTCGCCCGGGGGGGTCAGTGAAGCTTTCTTT. As protein: CASSLSPGGVSEAFF.

This clonotype has only a few counts. A much larger clone differs by one base, so this may be a read error. This chain links TRBV4-3 with TRBJ2-5, with D perhaps given as TRBD1 or TRBD2 (5 bases each). From germline, CDR1 is LGHNA and CDR2 YSLEER. The CDR3 consists of 15 residues. DNA for the CDR3: TGCGCCCGCAGCCAGAAGAGGGGCGCTTCGGAGACCCAGTACTTC. Translating gives CARSQKRGASETQYF.

The table lists this clonotype with many counts. The chain combines TRBV6-5 with TRBJ2-7; D uncertain. With 2 bases removed from V and 5 bases from J, the gap between germline ends came to 4 bases. Germline V gene lookup returns CDR1 MNHEY and CDR2 SVGAGI. The CDR3 contains 11 residues. This CDR3 reads CASSYRDEQYF. CDR3 in DNA: TGTGCCAGCAGTTACAGGGACGAGCAGTACTTC.

In this sample, this clonotype turned up a few times. J is TRBJ2-7 and V is TRBV3-1; D possibly corresponds to TRBD1 (5 bases). The germline V gene encodes CDR1 LGHDT and CDR2 YNNKEL (reference sequence). V was shortened by 1 base and J by 4 bases, with 11 bases between the two germline ends. This CDR3 comprises 14 residues. CDR3 sequence: CASSQGTLVYEQYF. CDR3 bases: TGTGCCAGCAGCCAAGGGACACTCGTATACGAGCAGTACTTC.